The 2 T cell receptor beta chains in this list originate from one sample, sequenced in a study of CD8 T cells in Susac syndrome (dated by TCRdb to between 2019 and 2020). Libraries came from the immunoSEQ multiplex PCR assay. RNA was extracted using the RNeasy kit, and about 0.45 to 1 microgram was reverse transcribed with random hexamers. The public reads were quality trimmed at Q25 with fastp and then assembled into clones with MiXCR by TCRdb, keeping productive beta chains. Rows are combined by CDR3 protein, so each entry shows the most common genes and DNA. Across this sample there are a few hundred thousand distinct CDR3 sequences, with around 93% seen only once. Around 0.072% of the sample comes from the top ten. The sequenced material came from CD4+ T cells from PBMCs. The receptor set was obtained from a human donor with multiple sclerosis.

The CDR3 coding sequence is TGTGCCTGGAGTGTAACAGGGAACTACGAGCAGTACTTC. It codes for CAWSVTGNYEQYF. The rearrangement joins TRBV30 to TRBJ2-7; D perhaps matches TRBD1 (6 bases). This CDR3 contains 13 residues. The germline gives CDR1 GTSNPN, CDR2 SVGIG (reference sequence). The V end lost 0 bases, the J end lost 3 bases, and 9 bases lay between the germline ends.

The chain employs TRBV5-1 and TRBJ2-4; no clear D. This CDR3 region has 16 residues. V was cut by 0 bases and J by 1 base, with 11 bases left in between. Germline V gene sequence: CDR1 SGHRS, CDR2 YFSETQ. CDR3 in DNA: TGCGCCAGCAGCTTGGATGGGATGGGGGCCAAAAACATTCAGTACTTC. It yields the protein CASSLDGMGAKNIQYF.